This T cell receptor (beta chain) originates from a study of blood T cell repertoires in COVID-19. On the study more broadly: From the United States, Italy and Spain came samples of acute and convalescent COVID-19. T cells, B-cell-depleted T cells, or PBMCs supplied cDNA or gDNA.

V lost 0 bases to trimming and J lost 11 bases, with 19 bases between them. Per germline, CDR1 SGHVS and CDR2 FQNEAQ. The CDR3 runs 15 residues. Libraries were prepared by immunoSEQ multiplex PCR; TCRdb keeps only in-frame clonotypes and omits some of them. Of under 100,000 clones listed, 85% are singletons. Sequencing was done on a sample of peripheral blood. The sequence came from a man in his fifties or sixties with acute or convalescent COVID-19. The V call is TRBV7-8, the J call TRBJ1-1; possibly TRBD1 for D (6 bases). The DNA for the CDR3 is TGTGCCAGCAGCTTAGCGCTCGGGCAGGGGCCGAGGGCTTTCTTT. Amino acids: CASSLALGQGPRAFF.